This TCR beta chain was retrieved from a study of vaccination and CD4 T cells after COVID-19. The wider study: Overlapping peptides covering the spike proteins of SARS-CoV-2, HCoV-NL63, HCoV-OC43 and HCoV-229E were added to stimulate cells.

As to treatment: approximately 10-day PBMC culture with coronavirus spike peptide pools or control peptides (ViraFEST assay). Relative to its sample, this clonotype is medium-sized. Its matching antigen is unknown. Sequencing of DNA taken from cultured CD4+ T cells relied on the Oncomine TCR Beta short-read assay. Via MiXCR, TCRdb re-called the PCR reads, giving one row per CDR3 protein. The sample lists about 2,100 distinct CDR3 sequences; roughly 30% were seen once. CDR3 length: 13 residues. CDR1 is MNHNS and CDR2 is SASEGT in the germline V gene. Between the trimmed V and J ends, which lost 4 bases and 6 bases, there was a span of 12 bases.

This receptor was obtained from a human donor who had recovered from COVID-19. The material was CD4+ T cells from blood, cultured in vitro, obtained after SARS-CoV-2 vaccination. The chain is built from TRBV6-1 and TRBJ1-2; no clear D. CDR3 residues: CASSGRGSNGYTF. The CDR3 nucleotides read TGTGCCAGCAGTGGGCGAGGGAGTAATGGCTACACCTTC.